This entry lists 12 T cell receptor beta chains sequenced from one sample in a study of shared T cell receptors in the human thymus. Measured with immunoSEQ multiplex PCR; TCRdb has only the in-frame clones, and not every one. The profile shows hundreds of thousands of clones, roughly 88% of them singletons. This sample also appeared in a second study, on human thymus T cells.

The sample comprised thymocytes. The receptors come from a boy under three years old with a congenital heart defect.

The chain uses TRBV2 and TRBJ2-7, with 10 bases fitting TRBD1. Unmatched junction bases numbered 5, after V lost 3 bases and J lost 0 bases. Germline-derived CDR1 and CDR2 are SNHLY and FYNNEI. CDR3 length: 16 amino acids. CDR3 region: CASSERTGGSSYEQYF. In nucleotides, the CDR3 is TGTGCCAGCAGTGAGAGGACAGGGGGAAGCTCCTACGAGCAGTACTTC.

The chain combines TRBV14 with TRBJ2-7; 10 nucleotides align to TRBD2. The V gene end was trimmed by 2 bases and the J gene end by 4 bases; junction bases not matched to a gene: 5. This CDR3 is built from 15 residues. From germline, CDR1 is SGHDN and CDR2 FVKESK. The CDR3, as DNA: TGTGCCAGCAGCCAAAGAGCGGGAGGGGTTTACGAGCAGTACTTC. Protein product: CASSQRAGGVYEQYF.

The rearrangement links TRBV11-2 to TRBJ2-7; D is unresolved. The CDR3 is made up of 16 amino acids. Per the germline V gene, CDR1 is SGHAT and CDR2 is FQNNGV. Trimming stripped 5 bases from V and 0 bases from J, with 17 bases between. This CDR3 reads CASSPHYEASSYEQYF. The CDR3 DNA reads TGTGCCAGCAGCCCCCACTATGAGGCCAGCTCCTACGAGCAGTACTTC.

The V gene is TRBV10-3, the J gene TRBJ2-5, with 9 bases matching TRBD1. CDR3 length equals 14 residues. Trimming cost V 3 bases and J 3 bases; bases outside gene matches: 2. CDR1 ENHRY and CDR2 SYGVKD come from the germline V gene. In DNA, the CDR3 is TGTGCCATCAGTGACCGGGACAGGGAAGAGACCCAGTACTTC. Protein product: CAISDRDREETQYF.

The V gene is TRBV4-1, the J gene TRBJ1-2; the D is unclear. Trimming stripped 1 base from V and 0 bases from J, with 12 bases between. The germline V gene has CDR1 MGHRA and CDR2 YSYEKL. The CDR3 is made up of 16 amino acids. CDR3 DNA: TGCGCCAGCAGCCAAGGTCTGGCGGCGGCTAACTATGGCTACACCTTC. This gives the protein CASSQGLAAANYGYTF.

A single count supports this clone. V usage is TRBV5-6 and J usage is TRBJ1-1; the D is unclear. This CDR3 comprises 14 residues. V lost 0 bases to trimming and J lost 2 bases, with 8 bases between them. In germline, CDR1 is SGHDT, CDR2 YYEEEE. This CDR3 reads CASSLGGLNTEAFF. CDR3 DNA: TGTGCCAGCAGCTTGGGAGGGCTCAACACTGAAGCTTTCTTT.

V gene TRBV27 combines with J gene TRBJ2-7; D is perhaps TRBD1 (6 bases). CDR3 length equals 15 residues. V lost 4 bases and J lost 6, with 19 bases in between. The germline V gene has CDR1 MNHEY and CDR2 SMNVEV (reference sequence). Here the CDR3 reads CASSSPGDGGAEQYF. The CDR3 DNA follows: TGTGCCAGCAGTTCCCCAGGGGACGGAGGCGCCGAGCAGTACTTC.

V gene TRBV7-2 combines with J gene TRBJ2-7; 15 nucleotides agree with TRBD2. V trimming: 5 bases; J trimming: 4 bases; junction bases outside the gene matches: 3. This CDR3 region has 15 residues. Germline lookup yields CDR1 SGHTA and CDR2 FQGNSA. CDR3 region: CASSKGLAGGYEQYF. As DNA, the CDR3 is TGTGCCAGCAGCAAGGGACTAGCGGGAGGATACGAGCAGTACTTC. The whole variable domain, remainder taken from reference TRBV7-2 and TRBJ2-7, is GAGVSQSPSNKVTEKGKDVELRCDPISGHTALYWYRQSLGQGLEFLIYFQGNSAPDKSGLPSDRFSAERTGGSVSTLTIQRTQQEDSAVYLCASSKGLAGGYEQYFGPGTRLTVT.

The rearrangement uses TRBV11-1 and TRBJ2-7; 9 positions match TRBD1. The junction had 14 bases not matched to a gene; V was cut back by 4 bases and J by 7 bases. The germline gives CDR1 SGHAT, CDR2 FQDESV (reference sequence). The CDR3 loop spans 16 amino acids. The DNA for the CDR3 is TGTGCCAGCAGCTCAAACCCGGGACAGGGATTTGGGGAGCAGTACTTC. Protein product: CASSSNPGQGFGEQYF.

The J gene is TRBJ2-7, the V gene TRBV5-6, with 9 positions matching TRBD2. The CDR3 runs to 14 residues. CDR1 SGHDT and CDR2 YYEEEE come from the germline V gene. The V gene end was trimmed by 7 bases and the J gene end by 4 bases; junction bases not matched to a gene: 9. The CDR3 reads CASGLAGVGYEQYF. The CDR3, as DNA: TGTGCCAGCGGATTAGCGGGAGTCGGGTACGAGCAGTACTTC.

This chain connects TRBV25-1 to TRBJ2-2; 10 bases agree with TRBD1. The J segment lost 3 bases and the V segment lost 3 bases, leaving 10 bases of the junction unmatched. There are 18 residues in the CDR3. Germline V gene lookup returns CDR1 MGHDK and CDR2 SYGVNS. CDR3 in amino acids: CASSDLRSGTGDTGELFF. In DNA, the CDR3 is TGTGCCAGCAGTGATTTAAGATCTGGGACAGGGGACACCGGGGAGCTGTTTTTT.

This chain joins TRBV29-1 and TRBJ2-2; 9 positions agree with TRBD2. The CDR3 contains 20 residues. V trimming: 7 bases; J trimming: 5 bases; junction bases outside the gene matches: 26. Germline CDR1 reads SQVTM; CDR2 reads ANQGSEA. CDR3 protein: CSAARRRLADESIITGELFF. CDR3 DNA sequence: TGCAGCGCCGCTAGACGGCGACTAGCGGATGAGTCCATAATAACCGGGGAGCTGTTTTTT.